The rows below give T cell receptor beta chains drawn from one sample of a study of shared clonotypes between healthy human individuals. Clones were sequenced by immunoSEQ multiplex PCR, and TCRdb holds only the in-frame ones, with some missing. The data contain 950,000 to 1,300,000 clones, around 75% of them seen just once; the ten biggest clones take up about 1.5%. Sequenced input: memory CD4+ T cells sorted from blood. The receptors originated from a man between 18 and 29 years old in good health. The CDR3 runs from the conserved cysteine through the conserved F or W. D genes are given only for firm matches. Size is stated for part of the rows, as once, few or many counts, or as a class when the clone is expanded.

d_gene: TRBD1; v_gene: TRBV5-4; j_gene: TRBJ2-7; abundance: once; CDR3nt: TGTGCCAGCAGCTTGGGGACAGGACCACCGGGGTACTTC; CDR3aa: CASSLGTGPPGYF
d_gene: TRBD2; v_gene: TRBV2; j_gene: TRBJ2-3; abundance: NA; CDR3nt: TGTGCCCGCCCCGGGCTAGCGGGGTTGACGCAGCACCCAGATACGCAGTATTTT; CDR3aa: CARPGLAGLTQHPDTQYF
d_gene: NA; v_gene: TRBV7-3; j_gene: TRBJ2-1; abundance: NA; CDR3nt: TGTGCCAGCAGCCCGGGGGCCGCGAATAATGAGCAGTTCTTC; CDR3aa: CASSPGAANNEQFF
d_gene: TRBD2; v_gene: TRBV7-9; j_gene: TRBJ2-3; abundance: NA; CDR3nt: TGTGCCAGCAGCGTCGGGACTAACTATGGCACAGATACGCAGTATTTT; CDR3aa: CASSVGTNYGTDTQYF
d_gene: NA; v_gene: TRBV6-6; j_gene: TRBJ2-7; abundance: NA; CDR3nt: TGTGCCAGCAGTTCCGCGGCCTACGAGCAGTACTTC; CDR3aa: CASSSAAYEQYF
d_gene: TRBD1; v_gene: TRBV2; j_gene: TRBJ1-5; abundance: few; CDR3nt: TGTGCCAGCGTGGACGGACAGGGAGGTCAGCCCCAGCATTTT; CDR3aa: CASVDGQGGQPQHF
d_gene: NA; v_gene: TRBV2; j_gene: TRBJ1-6; abundance: NA; CDR3nt: TGTGCCAGCAGTCCCCTTGGGTCGAGCTCCTATAATTCACCCCTCCACTTT; CDR3aa: CASSPLGSSSYNSPLHF
d_gene: TRBD2; v_gene: TRBV11-2; j_gene: TRBJ2-1; abundance: NA; CDR3nt: TGTGCCAGCAGCTTAGCGGGAGGGACCGTTCGTAATGAGCAGTTCTTC; CDR3aa: CASSLAGGTVRNEQFF
d_gene: NA; v_gene: TRBV27; j_gene: TRBJ2-7; abundance: NA; CDR3nt: TGTGCCAGCAGTTTATTTATGGGATACGAGCAGTACTTC; CDR3aa: CASSLFMGYEQYF
d_gene: TRBD1; v_gene: TRBV2; j_gene: TRBJ2-7; abundance: NA; CDR3nt: TGTGCCAGCAGTGATCGGCCAGGGGGAGACGAGCAGTACTTC; CDR3aa: CASSDRPGGDEQYF
d_gene: TRBD1; v_gene: TRBV6-1; j_gene: TRBJ1-2; abundance: NA; CDR3nt: TGTGCCAGCAGGGACAGGGGTTTTGACTATGGCTACACCTTC; CDR3aa: CASRDRGFDYGYTF
d_gene: NA; v_gene: TRBV6-6; j_gene: TRBJ1-5; abundance: NA; CDR3nt: TGTGCCAGCAGTTACTCTGGACACACCTTTCAGCCCCAGCATTTT; CDR3aa: CASSYSGHTFQPQHF
d_gene: NA; v_gene: TRBV7-2; j_gene: TRBJ2-7; abundance: NA; CDR3nt: TGTGCCAGCAGCTTAGCAGGATCCTACGAGCAGTACTTC; CDR3aa: CASSLAGSYEQYF
d_gene: TRBD2; v_gene: TRBV7-9; j_gene: TRBJ2-7; abundance: once; CDR3nt: TGTGCCAGCAGCTTTCTCGGGACTAGCGGCTACGAGCAGTACTTC; CDR3aa: CASSFLGTSGYEQYF
d_gene: NA; v_gene: TRBV6-6; j_gene: TRBJ1-4; abundance: NA; CDR3nt: TGTGCCAGCACGCCGGCCGCAGTTGAAAAACTGTTTTTT; CDR3aa: CASTPAAVEKLFF
d_gene: TRBD1; v_gene: TRBV5-1; j_gene: TRBJ1-2; abundance: NA; CDR3nt: TGCGCCAGCCTTCCCACGACAGGGCACTATGGCTACACCTTC; CDR3aa: CASLPTTGHYGYTF
d_gene: NA; v_gene: TRBV14; j_gene: TRBJ2-3; abundance: NA; CDR3nt: TGTGCCAGCAGCCAGGTTACAGGAGGCACAGATACGCAGTATTTT; CDR3aa: CASSQVTGGTDTQYF
d_gene: NA; v_gene: TRBV15; j_gene: TRBJ2-7; abundance: NA; CDR3nt: TGTGCCACCAGCAGTTCCTCCCCGAACTACGAGCAGTACTTC; CDR3aa: CATSSSSPNYEQYF
d_gene: NA; v_gene: TRBV11-3; j_gene: TRBJ2-6; abundance: NA; CDR3nt: TGTGCCAGCAGCCCGTCATCTGGGGCCAACGTCCTGACTTTC; CDR3aa: CASSPSSGANVLTF
d_gene: NA; v_gene: TRBV10-3; j_gene: TRBJ2-1; abundance: few; CDR3nt: TGTGCCATCAGTGAGTCCCAAATACCGGGTGAGCAGTTCTTC; CDR3aa: CAISESQIPGEQFF
d_gene: TRBD2; v_gene: TRBV2; j_gene: TRBJ2-7; abundance: NA; CDR3nt: TGTGCCAGCAGTGTAGGACTAGCGGGAGAGCAGGGGATCTCCTACGAGCAGTACTTC; CDR3aa: CASSVGLAGEQGISYEQYF
d_gene: NA; v_gene: TRBV6-1; j_gene: TRBJ1-1; abundance: NA; CDR3nt: TGTGCCAGCAGCCGAGGGGGGAACACTGAAGCTTTCTTT; CDR3aa: CASSRGGNTEAFF
d_gene: NA; v_gene: TRBV14; j_gene: TRBJ2-3; abundance: NA; CDR3nt: TGTGCCAGCAGACAGTTCACAGATACGCAGTATTTT; CDR3aa: CASRQFTDTQYF
d_gene: NA; v_gene: TRBV9; j_gene: TRBJ2-1; abundance: NA; CDR3nt: TGTGCCAGCAGCGTAGTAGGCCGGGTGAGTGAGCAGTTCTTC; CDR3aa: CASSVVGRVSEQFF
d_gene: NA; v_gene: TRBV5-1; j_gene: TRBJ2-7; abundance: NA; CDR3nt: TGCGCCAGCAGGGCGGGACAGTACGAGCAGTACTTC; CDR3aa: CASRAGQYEQYF
d_gene: NA; v_gene: TRBV7-2; j_gene: TRBJ1-4; abundance: NA; CDR3nt: TGTGCCAGCCGCCCCGGGGGCGGGAAGGGGGAAAAACTGTTTTTT; CDR3aa: CASRPGGGKGEKLFF
d_gene: TRBD2; v_gene: TRBV27; j_gene: TRBJ2-7; abundance: few; CDR3nt: TGTGCCAGCAAAAGGGGACTAGCTAACTACGAGCAGTACTTC; CDR3aa: CASKRGLANYEQYF
d_gene: NA; v_gene: TRBV6-1; j_gene: TRBJ1-1; abundance: NA; CDR3nt: TGTGCCAGCAGGTTCCAGGAGGCTGTCAACACTGAAGCTTTCTTT; CDR3aa: CASRFQEAVNTEAFF
d_gene: NA; v_gene: TRBV6-6; j_gene: TRBJ1-6; abundance: NA; CDR3nt: TGTGCCGGCTCGGACGTAAATAATTCACCCCTCCACTTT; CDR3aa: CAGSDVNNSPLHF
d_gene: TRBD1; v_gene: TRBV5-1; j_gene: TRBJ1-5; abundance: few; CDR3nt: TGCGCCAGCAGCCCACAGGGGGAGACTACGCCCCAGCATTTT; CDR3aa: CASSPQGETTPQHF
d_gene: NA; v_gene: TRBV23-1; j_gene: TRBJ1-2; abundance: NA; CDR3nt: TGCGCCAGCAGTCAACTAGACTATGGCTACACCTTC; CDR3aa: CASSQLDYGYTF
d_gene: NA; v_gene: TRBV28; j_gene: TRBJ1-3; abundance: NA; CDR3nt: TGTGCCAGCAGCCGCAGTGGAAACACCATATATTTT; CDR3aa: CASSRSGNTIYF
d_gene: NA; v_gene: TRBV19; j_gene: TRBJ2-7; abundance: once; CDR3nt: TGTGCCAGTAGTATCGGGAGTGGCTCCTACGAGCAGTACTTC; CDR3aa: CASSIGSGSYEQYF
d_gene: NA; v_gene: TRBV30; j_gene: TRBJ2-5; abundance: NA; CDR3nt: TGTGCCTGGAGCAGACAGACCCCCAAAGAGACCCAGTACTTC; CDR3aa: CAWSRQTPKETQYF
d_gene: NA; v_gene: TRBV4-3; j_gene: TRBJ2-5; abundance: NA; CDR3nt: TGCGCCAGCAGCCAAGGAGGTAGCTGGGAAGAGACCCAGTACTTC; CDR3aa: CASSQGGSWEETQYF
d_gene: TRBD1; v_gene: TRBV19; j_gene: TRBJ1-5; abundance: NA; CDR3nt: TGTGCCAGTAGGAAGACAGGGAATAGCAATCAGCCCCAGCATTTT; CDR3aa: CASRKTGNSNQPQHF
d_gene: TRBD2; v_gene: TRBV7-2; j_gene: TRBJ2-3; abundance: NA; CDR3nt: TGTGCCAGCAGTCCCGGGACTAGCGTTTCCACAGATACGCAGTATTTT; CDR3aa: CASSPGTSVSTDTQYF
d_gene: NA; v_gene: TRBV7-2; j_gene: TRBJ2-1; abundance: NA; CDR3nt: TGTGCCAGCAGCTTAGCGGCTAGCGTGATCAATGAGCAGTTCTTC; CDR3aa: CASSLAASVINEQFF
d_gene: NA; v_gene: TRBV19; j_gene: TRBJ1-4; abundance: NA; CDR3nt: TGTGCCAGTAGTCCCCAGGGACTAACTAATGAAAAACTGTTTTTT; CDR3aa: CASSPQGLTNEKLFF
d_gene: NA; v_gene: TRBV5-4; j_gene: TRBJ1-2; abundance: NA; CDR3nt: TGTGCCAGCAGCTTGGACAGAGTCTATGGCTACACCTTC; CDR3aa: CASSLDRVYGYTF
d_gene: NA; v_gene: TRBV6-1; j_gene: TRBJ1-2; abundance: NA; CDR3nt: TGTGCCAGCAGTGAAAGGGCACAGGTCTATGGCTACACCTTC; CDR3aa: CASSERAQVYGYTF
d_gene: TRBD1; v_gene: TRBV5-1; j_gene: TRBJ2-4; abundance: NA; CDR3nt: TGCGCCAGCAGCCCCCAAGGCCGGGACACAGGGGACATTCAGTACTTC; CDR3aa: CASSPQGRDTGDIQYF
d_gene: NA; v_gene: TRBV4-3; j_gene: TRBJ2-1; abundance: NA; CDR3nt: TGCGCCAGCAGCCAGGACGCCCCGGCCTACAATGAGCAGTTCTTC; CDR3aa: CASSQDAPAYNEQFF